The next 27 T cell receptor beta chains were all read from a single sample in a study of T cell repertoires in cytomegalovirus infection. Their antigens are not known. TCRdb recomputed calls from the reads with MiXCR, one row per CDR3 protein. The sample yields some 120,000 distinct CDR3 sequences, more than 30% seen once. The material sequenced was CD8+ T cells from cultured PBMCs, taken from culture after CMV antigen stimulation. Source of these receptors: a human donor in good health (CMV status not recorded). Some clones in this sample may be carry-over from other donors' samples.

The chain couples TRBV12-3 or TRBV12-4 to TRBJ2-1; a weak D match, TRBD1 (6 bases). This CDR3 is 14 amino acids long. V was shortened by 3 bases and J by 8 bases, with 14 bases between the two germline ends. CDR3 coding DNA: TGTGCCAGCAGTTTCCGACCCCCAGGGGATGAGCAGTTCTTC. Translating it yields CASSFRPPGDEQFF.

V gene TRBV6-2 or TRBV6-3 combines with J gene TRBJ2-7; a weak D match, TRBD1 (5 bases). The CDR3 has 14 amino acids. The germline V gene has CDR1 MNHEY and CDR2 SVGEGT. V lost 6 bases, J lost 4 bases, and 16 bases lay in between. CDR3 protein: CASRDSRAFYEQYF. The CDR3 region has the DNA TGTGCCAGCAGAGACAGCAGGGCTTTTTACGAGCAGTACTTC.

V is TRBV19 and J is TRBJ1-5; 8 bases are shared with TRBD1. The CDR3 has 15 residues. V shed 3 bases and J 8 bases; nucleotides not matched to a gene: 9. Germline V gene data show CDR1 as LNHDA and CDR2 as SQIVND (reference sequence). This chain's CDR3 is CASSINGRGQEPQHF. The CDR3 DNA sequence: TGTGCCAGTAGTATCAATGGCAGGGGGCAGGAGCCCCAGCATTTT.

V and J are TRBV29-1 and TRBJ2-1; TRBD2 might be the D (6 bases). This CDR3 contains 12 residues. Trimming cost V 7 bases and J 5 bases, with 12 bases left between them. Germline lookup yields CDR1 SQVTM and CDR2 ANQGSEA. CDR3 in amino acids: CSGGTGDNEQFF. The DNA of the CDR3 is TGCAGCGGTGGGACTGGGGACAATGAGCAGTTCTTC.

The chain recombines TRBV6-5 with TRBJ1-2; TRBD1 agrees at 7 bases. V lost 1 base and J lost 3; bases outside the gene matches: 2. This CDR3 contains 14 residues. The V gene's germline CDR1 is MNHEY and CDR2 SVGAGI. The CDR3 DNA is TGTGCCAGCAGTTACTGGCAGGGGGACTATGGCTACACCTTC. Translation gives CASSYWQGDYGYTF.

This clonotype came up a few times. The chain carries TRBV4-1 and TRBJ1-1; D uncertain. Germline V lookup: CDR1 MGHRA, CDR2 YSYEKL. V lost 0 bases, J lost 5 bases, and 13 bases lay in between. This CDR3 has 15 amino acids. CDR3 nucleotides: TGCGCCAGCAGCCAAGATGCCCTCGCTGGGACTGAAGCTTTCTTT. This codes for CASSQDALAGTEAFF.

The V gene is TRBV19, the J gene TRBJ2-1; 9 positions agree with TRBD2. J was trimmed by 8 bases and V by 5 bases; bases with no gene match: 16. Per germline, CDR1 LNHDA and CDR2 SQIVND (reference sequence). CDR3 length: 17 amino acids. The CDR3 DNA follows: TGTGCCAGTAGTGCGACTTTTTCTAGCGGGGTTTTTCATGAGCAGTTCTTC. Translated: CASSATFSSGVFHEQFF.

This clonotype has only a few counts. The rearrangement joins TRBV11-2 to TRBJ2-3; 8 nucleotides line up with TRBD2. The J segment lost 3 bases and the V segment lost 5 bases, leaving 7 bases of the junction unmatched. The germline gives CDR1 SGHAT, CDR2 FQNNGV. This CDR3 spans 15 amino acids. CDR3 residues: CASSPYGGATDTQYF. In DNA form, the CDR3 reads TGTGCCAGCAGCCCCTACGGGGGGGCAACAGATACGCAGTATTTT.

This chain connects TRBV20-1 to TRBJ2-1; D remains ambiguous. The V end lost 0 bases, the J end lost 8 bases, and 20 bases lay between the germline ends. The CDR3 totals 16 residues. Germline-derived CDR1 and CDR2 are DFQATT and SNEGSKA (reference sequence). The CDR3 sequence is CSARDREAIGYDEQFF. CDR3 coding DNA: TGCAGTGCTAGAGATCGAGAAGCCATAGGGTACGATGAGCAGTTCTTC.

This clonotype turned up a few times. This chain's CDR3 is CASSLAMAGVNEQFF. The CDR3 region has the DNA TGTGCCAGCAGCTTAGCAATGGCAGGGGTCAATGAGCAGTTCTTC. The V call is TRBV7-9, the J call TRBJ2-1; D is perhaps TRBD1 (6 bases). CDR3 size: 15 residues. V was shortened by 0 bases and J by 6 bases, with 12 bases between the two germline ends. CDR1 and CDR2 (germline): SEHNR, FQNEAQ (reference sequence).

A word on this clonotype: One end of the junction does not line up with germline, which may come from a read error. J is TRBJ2-7 and V is TRBV19; 8 bases map to TRBD2. This CDR3 comprises 13 residues. Germline assignment: CDR1 LNHDA and CDR2 SQIVND (reference sequence). As DNA, the CDR3 is TGTGCCTGTAGTTTCGGGACTAGGTCCGAGCAGTACTTC. It yields the protein CACSFGTRSEQYF.

This clonotype was found many times. The chain is built from TRBV7-2 and TRBJ2-1; TRBD1 is a possible D gene (5 bases). V was clipped by 0 bases and J by 3 bases, with 6 bases between them. The CDR3 length is 14 residues. CDR1 and CDR2 from the germline V gene are SGHTA and FQGNSA. The chain's CDR3 is CASSLAGVYNEQFF. The CDR3 region has the DNA TGTGCCAGCAGCTTAGCAGGGGTCTACAATGAGCAGTTCTTC.

The rearrangement links TRBV29-1 to TRBJ1-2; 7 bases match TRBD1. V was clipped by 1 base and J by 4 bases; unmatched bases: 9. The CDR3 loop spans 15 amino acids. Per the germline V gene, CDR1 is SQVTM and CDR2 is ANQGSEA. CDR3 protein: CSVEVVGGASYGYTF. CDR3 bases: TGCAGCGTTGAAGTGGTAGGGGGCGCGTCCTATGGCTACACCTTC.

This clonotype was detected only a few times. This chain links TRBV7-6 with TRBJ2-7; D remains unclear. CDR3 length equals 14 residues. Germline CDR1 is SGHVS and CDR2 is FNYEAQ. The V and J ends lost 5 bases and 3 bases respectively, with 14 bases between them. The CDR3 sequence: CASSPEYFGYEQYF. The CDR3 nucleotides read TGTGCCAGCAGCCCGGAGTATTTTGGCTACGAGCAGTACTTC.

This clonotype was seen a handful of times. The chain carries TRBV10-3 and TRBJ2-7, with D possibly matching TRBD1 (6 bases). Trimming pared 2 bases from V and 0 bases from J, leaving 11 bases between. CDR1 ENHRY and CDR2 SYGVKD come from the germline V gene. This CDR3 comprises 15 residues. CDR3 in DNA: TGTGCCATCAGTGAGACAGGGTTACCCTCCTACGAGCAGTACTTC. Amino acids: CAISETGLPSYEQYF.

The V call is TRBV7-9, the J call TRBJ1-2, with a tentative D call TRBD1 (6 bases). Germline V gene lookup returns CDR1 SEHNR and CDR2 FQNEAQ (reference sequence). The CDR3 has 15 residues. Trimming removed 5 bases from V and 4 bases from J, with 17 bases in between. CDR3 in DNA: TGTGCCAGCAGCCTCCCGGACAGAAAAGTCTATGGCTACACCTTC. Translated: CASSLPDRKVYGYTF.

This clonotype came up a few times. The chain employs TRBV7-9 and TRBJ2-7, with D unresolved. The ends were cut back, 5 bases at V and 3 bases at J, with 14 bases in the middle. Germline lookup yields CDR1 SEHNR and CDR2 FQNEAQ (reference sequence). The CDR3 covers 14 residues. CDR3 in DNA: TGTGCCAGCAGCATAACCGGGCCAAACTACGAGCAGTACTTC. Translated, it gives CASSITGPNYEQYF.

This clonotype was counted a few times. The rearrangement joins TRBV7-4 to TRBJ2-7; 8 nucleotides align to TRBD1. CDR1 and CDR2 (germline): SGHVT, SQSDAQ. This CDR3 is 12 amino acids long. Unmatched junction bases numbered 6, after V lost 8 bases and J lost 6 bases. CDR3 DNA sequence: TGTGCCAGCGGGTTTACAGGGGGCGAGCAGTACTTC. Translation gives CASGFTGGEQYF.

In this sample, this clonotype turned up a few times. This chain connects TRBV7-9 to TRBJ1-2; 10 nucleotides line up with TRBD1. The V gene end was trimmed by 3 bases and the J gene end by 8 bases; junction bases not matched to a gene: 6. The CDR3 loop spans 14 amino acids. Germline V CDR1 and CDR2: SEHNR, FQNEAQ (reference sequence). The CDR3 reads CASSFRTGGEGYTF. The CDR3 coding sequence is TGTGCCAGCAGCTTTAGGACAGGGGGAGAGGGCTACACCTTC.

The chain uses TRBV27 and TRBJ2-7; D is undetermined. V was shortened by 2 bases and J by 3 bases, with 11 bases between the two germline ends. Germline V gene data show CDR1 as MNHEY and CDR2 as SMNVEV (reference sequence). This CDR3 is 14 amino acids long. CDR3 sequence reads: CASSLRWAGYEQYF. In nucleotides, the CDR3 is TGTGCCAGCAGTTTAAGGTGGGCCGGCTACGAGCAGTACTTC.

This chain connects TRBV5-1 to TRBJ1-4; D call uncertain. Trimming took 0 bases from V and 8 from J, leaving 17 bases between them. From germline, CDR1 is SGHRS and CDR2 YFSETQ. The CDR3 totals 16 residues. The DNA of the CDR3 is TGCGCCAGCAGCTTGGATTTTCGAGGAGAAGACGAAAAACTGTTTTTT. It encodes CASSLDFRGEDEKLFF.

The rearrangement links TRBV4-1 to TRBJ2-1; possibly TRBD2 for D (6 bases). The CDR3 is 15 residues long. In germline, CDR1 is MGHRA, CDR2 YSYEKL. Trimming removed 4 bases at V and 7 bases at J, with 17 bases between. The CDR3 protein is CASSPSQTRRNEQFF. The CDR3 bases are TGCGCCAGCAGCCCTTCACAGACTAGGAGGAATGAGCAGTTCTTC.

This clonotype was seen a handful of times. The chain uses TRBV7-6 and TRBJ2-2; the D gene is possibly TRBD2 (5 bases). The length of the CDR3 is 14 residues. Germline V gene sequence: CDR1 SGHVS, CDR2 FNYEAQ. V was cut by 5 bases and J by 12 bases, with 19 bases left in between. The CDR3 DNA reads as TGTGCCAGCAGCATAAGCGGTGGCTTTTTCAAGCTGTTTTTT. It codes for CASSISGGFFKLFF.

The chain employs TRBV2 and TRBJ1-5, with D maybe TRBD1 (5 bases). The CDR3 sequence is 13 residues long. CDR1 is SNHLY, CDR2 FYNNEI, per germline. V was trimmed by 7 bases and J by 7 bases, leaving 14 bases between them. In DNA, the CDR3 is TGTGCCAGCAAGGGGACCCGAAACCAGCCCCAGCATTTT. It is translated as CASKGTRNQPQHF. Combining the CDR3 with reference TRBV2 and TRBJ1-5 gives the whole variable domain EPEVTQTPSHQVTQMGQEVILRCVPISNHLYFYWYRQILGQKVEFLVSFYNNEISEKSEIFDDQFSVERPDGSNFTLKIRSTKLEDSAMYFCASKGTRNQPQHFGDGTRLSIL.

V is TRBV5-1 and J is TRBJ1-1; D is unclear. The CDR3 runs 16 residues. The germline V gene has CDR1 SGHRS and CDR2 YFSETQ. V was cut by 4 bases and J by 1 base, with 17 bases left in between. For the CDR3, the DNA is TGCGCCAGCAGCCTCGTACCTCAAGATGGGAACACTGAAGCTTTCTTT. It translates to CASSLVPQDGNTEAFF. The full variable domain, its missing parts supplied by reference TRBV5-1 and TRBJ1-1, is KAGVTQTPRYLIKTRGQQVTLSCSPISGHRSVSWYQQTPGQGLQFLFEYFSETQRNKGNFPGRFSGRQFSNSRSEMNVSTLELGDSALYLCASSLVPQDGNTEAFFGQGTRLTVV.

The rearrangement links TRBV4-1 to TRBJ2-2; maybe TRBD2 (6 bases). In germline, CDR1 is MGHRA, CDR2 YSYEKL. V gave up 0 bases and J gave up 4 bases, with 15 bases separating them. CDR3 length: 17 residues. The CDR3 loop reads CASSQDATGEITGELFF. CDR3 nucleotide sequence: TGCGCCAGCAGCCAAGACGCCACGGGGGAGATCACCGGGGAGCTGTTTTTT.

The chain links TRBV12-3 or TRBV12-4 to TRBJ1-1; weak D call: TRBD1 (5 bases). The V end was cut by 6 bases, the J end by 4 bases, with 12 bases between. This CDR3 region has 13 residues. The CDR3 region is CASSPAGVTEAFF. The DNA for the CDR3 is TGTGCCAGCAGCCCTGCGGGGGTCACTGAAGCTTTCTTT.